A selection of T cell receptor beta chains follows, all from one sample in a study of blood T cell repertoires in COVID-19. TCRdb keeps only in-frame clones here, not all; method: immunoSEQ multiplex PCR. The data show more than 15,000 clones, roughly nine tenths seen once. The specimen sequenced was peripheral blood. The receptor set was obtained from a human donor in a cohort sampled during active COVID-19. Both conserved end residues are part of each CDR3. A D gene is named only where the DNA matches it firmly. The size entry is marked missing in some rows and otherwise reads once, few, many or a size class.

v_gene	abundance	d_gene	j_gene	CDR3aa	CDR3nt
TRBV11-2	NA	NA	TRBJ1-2	CASSLVGFRGIFGGYTF	TGTGCCAGCAGCTTAGTTGGGTTTCGGGGGATCTTTGGTGGCTACACCTTC
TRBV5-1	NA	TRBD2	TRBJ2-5	CASSLSLAGGQETQYF	TGCGCCAGCAGCTTGAGCCTAGCGGGAGGCCAAGAGACCCAGTACTTC
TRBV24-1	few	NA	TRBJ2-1	CATISARNEQFF	TGTGCCACCATTTCCGCGCGGAATGAGCAGTTCTTC
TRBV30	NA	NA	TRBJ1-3	CAWREIGTKGNTIYF	TGTGCCTGGAGGGAAATAGGAACTAAGGGAAACACCATATATTTT
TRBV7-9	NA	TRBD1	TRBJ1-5	CASSISGQALNQPQHF	TGTGCCAGCAGCATATCGGGACAGGCCCTCAATCAGCCCCAGCATTTT
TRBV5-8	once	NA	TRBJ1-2	CASSPEGGTINYGYTF	TGTGCCAGCAGCCCGGAGGGGGGGACGATCAACTATGGCTACACCTTC
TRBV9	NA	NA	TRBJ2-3	CASSVAVRGAFDTQYF	TGTGCCAGCAGCGTAGCCGTCAGGGGGGCCTTTGATACGCAGTATTTT
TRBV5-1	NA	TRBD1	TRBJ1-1	CASSLVQGAGGTEAFF	TGCGCCAGCAGCTTGGTGCAGGGGGCGGGAGGGACTGAAGCTTTCTTT
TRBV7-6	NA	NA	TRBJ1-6	CASSPGDLNNSPLHF	TGTGCCAGCAGCCCTGGAGACCTAAATAATTCACCCCTCCACTTT
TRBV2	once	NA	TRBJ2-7	CASILLSGEQYF	TGTGCCAGCATTCTCTTATCGGGGGAGCAGTACTTC
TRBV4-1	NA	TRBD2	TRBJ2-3	CASSHLPPAGLRSTTDTQYF	TGCGCCAGCAGCCACCTTCCCCCCGCGGGACTACGTTCTACCACAGATACGCAGTATTTT
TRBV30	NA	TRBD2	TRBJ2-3	CAWSPLAGGRDTQYF	TGTGCCTGGAGTCCTCTAGCGGGGGGGCGTGATACGCAGTATTTT
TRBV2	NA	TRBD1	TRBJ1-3	CADRGSGNTIYF	TGTGCCGACAGGGGTAGTGGAAACACCATATATTTT
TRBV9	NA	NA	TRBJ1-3	CASSVGGPGNTIYF	TGTGCCAGCAGCGTAGGGGGGCCTGGAAACACCATATATTTT
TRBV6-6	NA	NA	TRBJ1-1	CAIMEGGVNTEAFF	TGTGCCATAATGGAAGGTGGAGTGAACACTGAAGCTTTCTTT
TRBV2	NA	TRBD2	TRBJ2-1	CASSLAGGPNEQFF	TGTGCCAGCAGCCTAGCGGGGGGGCCTAATGAGCAGTTCTTC
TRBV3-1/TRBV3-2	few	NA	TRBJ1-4	CASSPSTNEKLFF	TGTGCCAGCAGCCCCTCAACTAATGAAAAACTGTTTTTT
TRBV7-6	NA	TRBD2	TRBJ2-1	CASSLVTLAGVQQFF	TGTGCCAGCAGCTTAGTTACATTAGCGGGAGTCCAGCAGTTCTTC
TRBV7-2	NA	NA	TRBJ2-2	CASSVQNTGELFF	TGTGCCAGCAGCGTTCAAAACACCGGGGAGCTGTTTTTT
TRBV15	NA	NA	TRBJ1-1	CATSRAARANTEAFF	TGTGCCACCAGCAGAGCCGCCAGGGCGAACACTGAAGCTTTCTTT
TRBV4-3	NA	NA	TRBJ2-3	CASSQDTPRAPWTGDTQYF	TGCGCCAGCAGCCAAGATACCCCCCGGGCGCCCTGGACGGGGGATACGCAGTATTTT
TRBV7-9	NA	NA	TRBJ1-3	CASSPRRGNTIYF	TGTGCCAGCAGCCCTAGGCGGGGAAACACCATATATTTT
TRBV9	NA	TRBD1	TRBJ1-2	CASSVRDSPNYGYTF	TGTGCCAGCAGCGTCCGGGACAGCCCTAACTATGGCTACACCTTC
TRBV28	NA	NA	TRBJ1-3	CASSLQISGNTIYF	TGTGCCAGCAGTTTACAGATCTCTGGAAACACCATATATTTT
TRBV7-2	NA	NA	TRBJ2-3	CASSLTTGDTQYF	TGTGCCAGCAGCTTAACTACGGGGGATACGCAGTATTTT
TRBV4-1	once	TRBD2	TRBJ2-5	CASSQDWTSGGETQYF	TGCGCCAGCAGCCAAGATTGGACTAGCGGGGGAGAGACCCAGTACTTC
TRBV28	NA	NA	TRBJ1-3	CASSLGRGVSRRNTIYF	TGTGCCAGCAGTTTGGGACGGGGGGTCAGTAGAAGAAACACCATATATTTT
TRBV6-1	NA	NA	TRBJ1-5	CASSDAGMRQPQHF	TGTGCCAGCAGTGACGCAGGGATGAGACAGCCCCAGCATTTT
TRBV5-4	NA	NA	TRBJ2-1	CASSPRLGGPTSGVLF	TGTGCCAGCAGTCCGCGGCTAGGGGGCCCCACCTCGGGGGTGCTCTTC
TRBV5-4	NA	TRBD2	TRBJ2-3	CASSSGLAGLTDTQYF	TGTGCCAGCAGCTCGGGACTAGCGGGACTCACAGATACGCAGTATTTT